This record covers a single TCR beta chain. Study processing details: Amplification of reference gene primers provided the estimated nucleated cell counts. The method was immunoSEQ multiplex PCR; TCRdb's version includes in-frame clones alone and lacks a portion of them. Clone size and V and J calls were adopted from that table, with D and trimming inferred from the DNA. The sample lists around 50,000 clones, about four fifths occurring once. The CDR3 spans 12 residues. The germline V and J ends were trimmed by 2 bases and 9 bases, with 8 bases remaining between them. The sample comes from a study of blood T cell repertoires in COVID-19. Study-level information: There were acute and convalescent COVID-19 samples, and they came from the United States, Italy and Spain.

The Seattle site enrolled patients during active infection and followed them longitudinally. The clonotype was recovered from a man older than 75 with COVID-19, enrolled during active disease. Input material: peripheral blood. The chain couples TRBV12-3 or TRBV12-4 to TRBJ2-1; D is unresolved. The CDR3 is CASSLTTGEQFF. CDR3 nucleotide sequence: TGTGCCAGCAGTTTAACGACGGGTGAGCAGTTCTTC.